These 10 T cell receptor beta chains were all obtained from the same sample, sequenced in a study of OX40 agonist ivuxolimab in advanced cancers. Sequencing used immunoSEQ multiplex PCR; TCRdb keeps in-frame clones, though not all of them. The table shows tens of thousands of clones, with 85% to 90% occurring only once. The sequencing here drew on CD4+ or CD8+ T cells sorted from blood, taken in a trial of the OX40 agonist ivuxolimab. The source of these receptors is an adult with an advanced solid tumor such as melanoma, head and neck, liver or kidney cancer.

The rearrangement uses TRBV7-9 and TRBJ1-2; TRBD1 agrees at 9 bases. Germline V gene lookup returns CDR1 SEHNR and CDR2 FQNEAQ (reference sequence). The CDR3 runs to 15 residues. V was pared by 3 bases and J by 3 bases, with 5 bases of the junction left unmatched. CDR3 in amino acids: CASSLWDRADYGYTF. CDR3 nucleotide sequence: TGTGCCAGCAGCTTGTGGGACAGGGCCGACTATGGCTACACCTTC.

This clone was counted a single time. The chain recombines TRBV7-9 with TRBJ2-7; D remains ambiguous. Trimming stripped 6 bases from V and 3 bases from J, with 6 bases between. The germline gives CDR1 SEHNR, CDR2 FQNEAQ (reference sequence). This CDR3 spans 11 amino acids. This chain's CDR3 is CASSRNYEQYF. The CDR3, as DNA: TGTGCCAGCAGTCGTAACTACGAGCAGTACTTC.

The V gene is TRBV21-1, the J gene TRBJ2-3; TRBD1 reflects the table's D call only, with no check against the DNA. TRBV21-1 represents a pseudogene. The CDR3 extends over 15 amino acids. In DNA, the CDR3 is TGTGCCAGCAGCGCCCGGACAGGGGTCACAGATACGCAGTATTTT. Residues: CASSARTGVTDTQYF.

The J gene is TRBJ2-6, the V gene TRBV10-3; D is uncertain. The CDR3 sequence is 15 residues long. V lost 8 bases, J lost 0 bases, and 11 bases lay in between. Germline V gene lookup returns CDR1 ENHRY and CDR2 SYGVKD. For the CDR3, the DNA is TGTGCCATCCGGAGCCTAGACTCTGGGGCCAACGTCCTGACTTTC. Translated, it gives CAIRSLDSGANVLTF.

This chain uses TRBV30 with TRBJ1-1; D is unclear. The CDR3 spans 14 residues. V was shortened by 3 bases and J by 1 base, with 12 bases between the two germline ends. CDR1 and CDR2 from the germline V gene are GTSNPN and SVGIG (reference sequence). The CDR3, as DNA: TGTGCCTGGAGCGCCGGTTGGGGGAACACTGAAGCTTTCTTT. Translation: CAWSAGWGNTEAFF.

Only one count was recorded for this clone. V usage is TRBV6-1 and J usage is TRBJ1-5; possibly TRBD1 for D (6 bases). This CDR3 contains 13 residues. Trimming left V 5 bases short and J 7 bases short, with 12 bases between. Germline V lookup: CDR1 MNHNS, CDR2 SASEGT. The CDR3 region is CASSMTGGQPQHF. The CDR3 DNA follows: TGTGCCAGCAGTATGACAGGCGGACAGCCCCAGCATTTT.

The V and J genes are TRBV19 and TRBJ2-2; D not certain. The CDR3 totals 15 residues. CDR1 and CDR2 from the germline V gene are LNHDA and SQIVND (reference sequence). Trimming took 5 bases from V and 2 from J, leaving 12 bases between them. The CDR3 loop reads CASSVPRINTGELFF. CDR3 bases: TGTGCCAGTAGTGTCCCGCGGATCAACACCGGGGAGCTGTTTTTT. Filled out from reference TRBV19 and TRBJ2-2, the complete variable domain reads DGGITQSPKYLFRKEGQNVTLSCEQNLNHDAMYWYRQDPGQGLRLIYYSQIVNDFQKGDIAEGYSVSREKKESFPLTVTSAQKNPTAFYLCASSVPRINTGELFFGEGSRLTVL.

The V and J genes are TRBV27 and TRBJ2-3, with D uncertain. Germline V gene lookup returns CDR1 MNHEY and CDR2 SMNVEV (reference sequence). The CDR3 runs 15 residues. V gave up 5 bases and J gave up 0 bases, with 12 bases separating them. The CDR3 spells CASSSNGYSTDTQYF. Written as DNA, the CDR3 is TGTGCCAGCAGTAGTAACGGGTACAGCACAGATACGCAGTATTTT.

The CDR3 protein is CASSQDYAGTSGTKADTQYF. The CDR3 DNA is TGTGCCAGCAGCCAAGACTACGCCGGGACTAGCGGGACGAAGGCAGATACGCAGTATTTT. The chain carries TRBV14 and TRBJ2-3; 13 positions match TRBD2. Trimming cost V 0 bases and J 4 bases; bases outside gene matches: 13. Germline CDR1 is SGHDN and CDR2 is FVKESK. The CDR3 spans 20 residues.

This clone was counted only a few times. The chain combines TRBV18 with TRBJ1-1; TRBD1 agrees at 9 bases. Germline V gene data show CDR1 as KGHSH and CDR2 as LQKENI. J gave up 1 base and V 3 bases, and 0 bases lay outside the gene matches. CDR3 length equals 14 residues. CDR3 bases: TGTGCCAGCTCACCGACAGGGGGGAACACTGAAGCTTTCTTT. Its protein is CASSPTGGNTEAFF.